Listed below are T cell receptor beta chains from one sample, sequenced in a study of shared clonotypes between healthy human individuals. Sequencing was performed with immunoSEQ multiplex PCR; in TCRdb, only in-frame clones are kept and a portion is missing. The data contain millions of clones, approximately 94% of them singletons. The sequenced sample consisted of naive CD8+ T cells from PBMCs. Receptors were obtained from a man between 18 and 35 years old in good health. Some clones in this sample may be carry-over from other donors' samples. The CDR3 runs from the conserved cysteine through the conserved F or W. The D gene is left open where the match is weak. Only part of the rows carry a size: once, few, many, or a class if the clone is expanded.

J | size | length | D | V | DNA | CDR3
TRBJ2-3 | . | 15 | . | TRBV5-6 | TGTGCCAGCAGCCGACAGACGAGTTTCACAGATACGCAGTATTTT | CASSRQTSFTDTQYF
TRBJ2-7 | once | 12 | . | TRBV2 | TGTGCCAGCTTACGGGATTCCTACGAGCAGTACTTC | CASLRDSYEQYF
TRBJ1-4 | . | 15 | . | TRBV10-3 | TGTGCCATCAGTGAGTCAACAGCAACTAATGAAAAACTGTTTTTT | CAISESTATNEKLFF
TRBJ2-7 | . | 14 | TRBD2 | TRBV27 | TGTGCCAGCAGTCCGGGGGGGGGCTCCTACGAGCAGTACTTC | CASSPGGGSYEQYF
TRBJ2-1 | . | 16 | TRBD1 | TRBV27 | TGTGCCAGCAGTTTATCGCCCGGGACAGCCTACAATGAGCAGTTCTTC | CASSLSPGTAYNEQFF
TRBJ2-7 | . | 12 | . | TRBV11-2 | TGTGCCAGCAGCCTCGGCTCCTCCGAGCAGTACTTC | CASSLGSSEQYF
TRBJ1-2 | once | 16 | TRBD1 | TRBV7-9 | TGTGCCAGCAGCCCTGTGGGACAGGGTAGGGGCTATGGCTACACCTTC | CASSPVGQGRGYGYTF
TRBJ1-2 | . | 15 | . | TRBV4-2 | TGTGCCAGCAGCCAAGGAGGCCAGGAGTTCTATGGCTACACCTTC | CASSQGGQEFYGYTF
TRBJ2-3 | once | 16 | TRBD2 | TRBV5-4 | TGTGCCAGCAGTGTGGGGGCTAGCGGGAGTGTAGATACGCAGTATTTT | CASSVGASGSVDTQYF
TRBJ2-3 | . | 14 | . | TRBV6-5 | TGTGCCAGCAGTTACGACGGGAGTAGTGATACGCAGTATTTT | CASSYDGSSDTQYF
TRBJ2-5 | . | 15 | . | TRBV28 | TGTGCCAGCAGTTTCGTCTTAAGGGGCGTAGAGACCCAGTACTTC | CASSFVLRGVETQYF
TRBJ1-6 | . | 15 | TRBD1 | TRBV29-1 | TGCAGCGTGGCTGACAGGGAAGGGGCTAATTCACCCCTCCACTTT | CSVADREGANSPLHF
TRBJ2-1 | . | 14 | . | TRBV9 | TGTGCCAGCAGCGTAGGGGGTGGGCGACCGTTGTTGTTCTTC | CASSVGGGRPLLFF
TRBJ1-4 | . | 13 | TRBD1 | TRBV2 | TGTGCCAGCAGTGTAGGGGGCAGTGAAAAACTGTTTTTT | CASSVGGSEKLFF